This T cell receptor beta chain was retrieved from a study of blood T cell repertoires in COVID-19. On the study more broadly: Collection of acute and convalescent COVID-19 samples took place in the United States, Italy and Spain. The cDNA or gDNA used as material had been derived from T cells, B-cell-depleted T cells, or PBMCs.

Seattle cases were enrolled at active infection and followed longitudinally. The authors' processing: Estimated nucleated cell counts came from reference gene primer amplification. TCRdb keeps only in-frame clones here, not all; method: immunoSEQ multiplex PCR. That table supplies the V and J calls and clone size; D and trimming were determined from the DNA. This sample yields tens of thousands of clones, of which around 83% are seen a single time; roughly a tenth belongs to the top ten. Germline-derived CDR1 and CDR2 are DFQATT and SNEGSKA (reference sequence). The CDR3 is 13 residues long. V was pared by 3 bases and J by 0 bases, with 8 bases between.

The sequenced material came from peripheral blood. The genes are TRBV20-1 and TRBJ1-2, with D unclear. The sequence derives from a man aged 45-60 years with COVID-19, enrolled during active disease. CDR3 sequence: CSASPRANYGYTF. The CDR3 DNA is TGCAGTGCTAGTCCGAGGGCTAACTATGGCTACACCTTC.